This T cell receptor beta chain was found in a study of TIL therapy for anti-PD-1-resistant metastatic lung cancer. Looking at the study overall: Patients had a median age of approximately 56 years (range 38-75).

This CDR3 contains 16 residues. The V end was cut by 2 bases, the J end by 7 bases, with 17 bases between. CDR1 and CDR2 (germline): ENHRY, SYGVKD. Findings and limits, study-wide: Patients were highly selected, enriched for treatment-naive, never-smoker and oncogene-addicted cases.

Time point here: pre-treatment sample, taken before nivolumab and TIL therapy. Stage 4 NSCLC adults joined between late 2017 and early 2020. Sequencing used immunoSEQ v3. The data were produced by immunoSEQ multiplex PCR, yet TCRdb's version contains in-frame clones alone and is incomplete. The sample carries about 19,000 clones, 60% to 80% recorded once. With regard to this clone: No antigen is known for it.

The input for sequencing was blood, taken at baseline. The sequence came from a person aged 25-80 years with non-small cell lung cancer. V and J are TRBV10-3 and TRBJ2-2; possible D gene TRBD2, 7 bases. The CDR3 here is CAISEKAAGANGELFF. The DNA for the CDR3 is TGTGCCATCAGTGAGAAGGCGGCGGGGGCGAACGGGGAGCTGTTTTTT.